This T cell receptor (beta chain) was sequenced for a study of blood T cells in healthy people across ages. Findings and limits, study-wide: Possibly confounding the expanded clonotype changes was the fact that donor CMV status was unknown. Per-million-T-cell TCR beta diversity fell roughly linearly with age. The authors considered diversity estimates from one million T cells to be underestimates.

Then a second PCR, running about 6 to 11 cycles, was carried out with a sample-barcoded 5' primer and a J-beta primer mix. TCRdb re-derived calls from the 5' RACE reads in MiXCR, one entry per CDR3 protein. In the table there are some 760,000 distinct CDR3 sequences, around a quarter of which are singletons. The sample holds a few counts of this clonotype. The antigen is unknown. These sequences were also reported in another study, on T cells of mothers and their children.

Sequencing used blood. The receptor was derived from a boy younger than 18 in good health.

Here the CDR3 reads CSVVGTGGFYEQYF. CDR3 in DNA: TGCAGCGTTGTCGGGACAGGGGGTTTCTACGAGCAGTACTTC. The V and J genes are TRBV29-1 and TRBJ2-5; 11 positions agree with TRBD1. The J call may be wrong; the DNA end is better matched by TRBJ2-7. The CDR3 has 14 amino acids. Germline CDR1 is SQVTM and CDR2 is ANQGSEA.